The 30 T cell receptor beta chains below all came from one sample that was sequenced in a study of T cells after yellow fever vaccination. Each CDR3 protein gets one entry after TCRdb re-called the 5' RACE reads with MiXCR. The profile covers 310,000 or so distinct CDR3 sequences, with around 7% appearing a single time and 15% to 20% taken by the ten largest. The sequenced sample was PBMCs, obtained about 49 days after the first yellow fever vaccination. Receptor source: a man aged 18 to 30 who received the YFV17D yellow fever vaccine.

V gene TRBV4-1 combines with J gene TRBJ1-5, with 9 bases matching TRBD1. CDR3 size: 15 residues. Germline CDR1 reads MGHRA; CDR2 reads YSYEKL. V was clipped by 2 bases and J by 5 bases; unmatched bases: 4. The CDR3 loop reads CASSQQGQGHQPQHF. In DNA form, the CDR3 reads TGCGCCAGCAGCCAACAGGGACAGGGACATCAGCCCCAGCATTTT.

The CDR3 DNA follows: TGTGCCACCGGGATGGGGGTTGAAGATACGCAGTATTTT. Residues: CATGMGVEDTQYF. The rearrangement joins TRBV24-1 to TRBJ2-3; possibly TRBD1 or TRBD2 for D (5 bases each). CDR1 and CDR2 from the germline V gene are KGHDR and SFDVKD. Trimming took 9 bases from V and 5 from J, leaving 14 bases between them. The CDR3 is made up of 13 amino acids.

This clonotype has more than one count but fewer than ten. The CDR3 DNA sequence: TGTGCCAGCAGTGATCCCGGACAGCGTCACCATCAGCCCCAGCATTTT. Translated, it gives CASSDPGQRHHQPQHF. The chain links TRBV2 to TRBJ1-5; a weak D match, TRBD1 (6 bases). This CDR3 comprises 16 residues. The germline V gene has CDR1 SNHLY and CDR2 FYNNEI. The germline V and J ends were trimmed by 3 bases and 5 bases, with 17 bases remaining between them.

This clonotype was picked up many times. This sequence joins TRBV20-1 and TRBJ2-1, with TRBD2 matching 10 bases. Losses at the gene ends were 6 bases for V and 4 bases for J; bases not matched to a gene: 6. CDR1 and CDR2 (germline): DFQATT, SNEGSKA (reference sequence). CDR3 length equals 14 residues. CDR3 sequence reads: CSAPAGGNYNEQFF. The CDR3 DNA follows: TGCAGTGCACCAGCGGGGGGGAATTACAATGAGCAGTTCTTC.

The DNA for the CDR3 is TGTGCCAGCTCACCCGGACAGGTTGAATACGAGCAGTACTTC. Translated: CASSPGQVEYEQYF. The chain uses TRBV18 and TRBJ2-7, with 7 bases fitting TRBD1. V shed 3 bases, J shed 4 bases, and the junction held 6 bases outside the gene matches. The CDR3 is made up of 14 amino acids. Per the germline V gene, CDR1 is KGHSH and CDR2 is LQKENI.

At least ten counts were recorded for this clonotype. The chain recombines TRBV4-1 with TRBJ2-2, with D perhaps TRBD1 (6 bases). The CDR3 covers 15 residues. Trimming shortened V by 3 bases and J by 7 bases, and 15 bases separated the two germline ends. Germline values: CDR1 MGHRA, CDR2 YSYEKL. The CDR3 spells CASSQVTGSLGELFF. The CDR3 bases are TGCGCCAGCAGCCAGGTCACAGGGTCCCTCGGGGAGCTGTTTTTT.

This clonotype was recorded once. The V call is TRBV7-3, the J call TRBJ2-7; D uncertain. This CDR3 has 14 residues. Germline V CDR1 and CDR2: SGHTA, FQGTGA. Trimming pared 5 bases from V and 0 bases from J, leaving 11 bases between. CDR3 sequence: CASSPGAPSYEQYV. The CDR3 DNA is TGTGCCAGCAGCCCCGGCGCTCCCTCCTACGAGCAGTACGTC.

V and J are TRBV27 and TRBJ2-5; TRBD1 is a possible D gene (6 bases). V shed 5 bases and J shed 6 bases, with 16 bases lying between them. CDR1 MNHEY and CDR2 SMNVEV come from the germline V gene (reference sequence). The CDR3 is 14 amino acids. CDR3 DNA sequence: TGTGCCAGCAGTGCGCCTACACAGGGCAAGACCCAGTACTTC. Amino acids: CASSAPTQGKTQYF.

This clonotype was recorded a few times. This chain links TRBV7-3 with TRBJ2-2; D is possibly TRBD2 (6 bases). The CDR3 has 15 residues. CDR1 and CDR2 (germline): SGHTA, FQGTGA. Trimming shortened V by 0 bases and J by 5 bases, and 10 bases separated the two germline ends. The CDR3 coding sequence is TGTGCCAGCAGCTTAACAGGGAGGCGGACCGGGGAGCTGTTTTTT. This translates into CASSLTGRRTGELFF.

This chain uses TRBV7-2 with TRBJ2-5, with TRBD2 matching 8 bases. CDR1 is SGHTA and CDR2 is FQGNSA in the germline V gene. V gave up 0 bases and J gave up 7 bases; unmatched junction bases: 13. This CDR3 is built from 17 residues. CDR3 in amino acids: CASSLAPGLGGGRTQYF. The CDR3 coding sequence is TGTGCCAGCAGCTTAGCTCCGGGACTAGGAGGGGGGAGGACCCAGTACTTC. The full variable domain, completed using reference TRBV7-2 and TRBJ2-5, is GAGVSQSPSNKVTEKGKDVELRCDPISGHTALYWYRQSLGQGLEFLIYFQGNSAPDKSGLPSDRFSAERTGGSVSTLTIQRTQQEDSAVYLCASSLAPGLGGGRTQYFGPGTRLLVL.

This clonotype was counted only a few times. V usage is TRBV5-4 and J usage is TRBJ2-5; TRBD1 matches 7 bases. V shed 0 bases, J shed 2 bases, and the junction held 4 bases outside the gene matches. The CDR3 is made up of 15 amino acids. Germline assignment: CDR1 SGHNT and CDR2 YYREEE (reference sequence). The CDR3 bases are TGTGCCAGCAGCTTGGAAGGGACAGCTCAAGAGACCCAGTACTTC. It is translated as CASSLEGTAQETQYF.

This clonotype has a handful of counts. The CDR3 bases are TGTGCCAGCGTGCGTTCAGATCCCAAACGTGCGGATACGCAGTATTTT. It is translated as CASVRSDPKRADTQYF. The rearrangement joins TRBV6-1 to TRBJ2-3, with D uncertain. CDR3 length equals 16 residues. Trimming pared 8 bases from V and 6 bases from J, leaving 24 bases between. Germline loops: CDR1 MNHNS, CDR2 SASEGT.

The chain has TRBV5-4 and TRBJ2-1, with D unclear. The CDR3 is 16 residues long. Trimming shortened V by 1 base and J by 0 bases, and 11 bases separated the two germline ends. Germline CDR1 SGHNT, CDR2 YYREEE (reference sequence). DNA for the CDR3: TGTGCCAGCAGCTTGATGGGCTTTAGCTCCTACAATGAGCAGTTCTTC. Amino acids: CASSLMGFSSYNEQFF.

The chain couples TRBV11-3 to TRBJ2-3; 15 bases align to TRBD2. Germline V gene data show CDR1 as SGHNT and CDR2 as YENEEA. CDR3 size: 17 residues. J lost 4 bases, V lost 5 bases, and 7 bases had no gene match. The CDR3 sequence is CASSLGTSGGPADTQYF. CDR3 DNA: TGTGCCAGCAGCCTCGGGACTAGCGGGGGGCCCGCAGATACGCAGTATTTT.

The chain links TRBV6-4 to TRBJ1-2; no reliable D call. CDR1 is MRHNA and CDR2 is SNTAGT in the germline V gene. The CDR3 contains 13 residues. V was clipped by 0 bases and J by 5 bases, with 7 bases between them. The CDR3 is CASSDSNGYGYTF. The CDR3 DNA is TGTGCCAGCAGTGACTCGAATGGGTATGGCTACACCTTC.

V is TRBV20-1 and J is TRBJ2-3; the match to TRBD2 covers 8 bases. With 3 bases clipped from V and 4 bases from J, the junction kept 12 bases outside the gene matches. From germline, CDR1 is DFQATT and CDR2 SNEGSKA (reference sequence). The CDR3 is 16 residues long. The CDR3 is CSARPGGALSADTQYF. The CDR3 coding sequence is TGCAGTGCTAGGCCGGGGGGGGCCCTCAGCGCAGATACGCAGTATTTT.

This clonotype was detected a few times. The chain combines TRBV5-1 with TRBJ1-1; the D is unclear. CDR1 is SGHRS, CDR2 YFSETQ, per germline. CDR3 length: 14 residues. Trimming took off 0 bases at V and 7 bases at J, with 13 bases between the two ends. The CDR3 DNA reads TGCGCCAGCAGCTTGGCGGGTTTAAAGAATGAAGCTTTCTTT. This gives the protein CASSLAGLKNEAFF.

The chain joins TRBV9 to TRBJ2-2; TRBD2 is a possible D gene (7 bases). The CDR3 totals 16 residues. V lost 3 bases to trimming and J lost 3 bases, with 15 bases between them. CDR1 is SGDLS, CDR2 YYNGEE, per germline. The CDR3, as DNA: TGTGCCAGCAGCGCCGAGGCGGGGGCCGACACCGGGGAGCTGTTTTTT. This translates into CASSAEAGADTGELFF.

This clonotype was seen only a few times. The V call is TRBV7-2, the J call TRBJ2-3; 15 bases align to TRBD2. Trimming cost V 2 bases and J 11 bases; bases outside gene matches: 11. CDR1 and CDR2 from the germline V gene are SGHTA and FQGNSA. This CDR3 region has 17 residues. CDR3 sequence: CASSLNRGGLAGGEQYF. The DNA of the CDR3 is TGTGCCAGCAGCTTAAACCGGGGAGGACTAGCGGGGGGGGAGCAGTATTTT.

The chain couples TRBV11-2 to TRBJ2-2; D possibly matches TRBD1 or TRBD2 (6 bases each). Germline loops: CDR1 SGHAT, CDR2 FQNNGV. V was pared by 2 bases and J by 4 bases, with 17 bases between. The CDR3 runs 17 residues. The CDR3 is CASSLSSGAGATGELFF. The CDR3 DNA is TGTGCCAGCAGCTTAAGTAGCGGAGCAGGGGCCACCGGGGAGCTGTTTTTT.

The CDR3 DNA reads as TGCAGTGCTCTGGATTGGGAGCGGGGGCTCACAGATACGCAGTATTTT. Protein sequence: CSALDWERGLTDTQYF. The V call is TRBV20-1, the J call TRBJ2-3; 8 bases are shared with TRBD2. This CDR3 spans 16 amino acids. V lost 5 bases to trimming and J lost 2 bases; unmatched junction nucleotides: 12. The germline CDR1 and CDR2 sequences are DFQATT and SNEGSKA (reference sequence).

V and J are TRBV24-1 and TRBJ2-6; D may match TRBD1 or TRBD2 (5 bases each). CDR3 length: 16 amino acids. CDR1 KGHDR and CDR2 SFDVKD come from the germline V gene. Trimming pared 3 bases from V and 2 bases from J, leaving 10 bases between. The CDR3 here is CATSDPQGPGANVLTF. DNA for the CDR3: TGTGCCACCAGTGATCCTCAGGGACCTGGGGCCAACGTCCTGACTTTC.

This clonotype was counted at least ten times. The gene calls are TRBV18 and TRBJ2-3; D is possibly TRBD1 or TRBD2 (5 bases each). The V end lost 4 bases, the J end lost 2 bases, and 10 bases lay between the germline ends. The germline gives CDR1 KGHSH, CDR2 LQKENI. CDR3 length equals 14 residues. The CDR3 coding sequence is TGTGCCAGCTCACGGGGACCAGTCACAGATACGCAGTATTTT. Its protein product is CASSRGPVTDTQYF.

At least ten counts were recorded for this clonotype. This chain connects TRBV15 to TRBJ1-5, with 8 nucleotides matching TRBD1. J gave up 6 bases and V 5 bases, and 6 bases lay outside the gene matches. This CDR3 comprises 14 residues. Germline CDR1 is LNHNV and CDR2 is YYDKDF (reference sequence). CDR3 DNA sequence: TGTGCCACCAGCTCCCCAGGGGGCGGTCAGCCCCAGCATTTT. This encodes CATSSPGGGQPQHF. The whole variable domain, remainder taken from reference TRBV15 and TRBJ1-5, is DAMVIQNPRYQVTQFGKPVTLSCSQTLNHNVMYWYQQKSSQAPKLLFHYYDKDFNNEADTPDNFQSRRPNTSFCFLDIRSPGLGDTAMYLCATSSPGGGQPQHFGDGTRLSIL.

The CDR3, as DNA: TGTGCCAGCGGGATCAGCGGGGAGACCCAGTACTTC. Protein product: CASGISGETQYF. The chain couples TRBV7-9 to TRBJ2-5; perhaps TRBD2 as D (6 bases). Trimming took 8 bases from V and 5 from J, leaving 12 bases between them. The germline V gene has CDR1 SEHNR and CDR2 FQNEAQ (reference sequence). The CDR3 runs to 12 residues.

The V gene is TRBV6-5, the J gene TRBJ1-2; perhaps TRBD1 as D (6 bases). Germline values: CDR1 MNHEY, CDR2 SVGAGI. V was shortened by 3 bases and J by 3 bases, with 14 bases between the two germline ends. CDR3 size: 15 residues. For the CDR3, the DNA is TGTGCCAGCAGTTATCCATCGAGACAGGACTATGGCTACACCTTC. Translating it yields CASSYPSRQDYGYTF.

Only a few counts were recorded for this clonotype. The chain couples TRBV4-1 to TRBJ2-2; D is undetermined. Trimming stripped 1 base from V and 8 bases from J, with 14 bases between. This CDR3 has 15 residues. Germline V gene sequence: CDR1 MGHRA, CDR2 YSYEKL. CDR3 residues: CASSQVNTEAGELFF. DNA of the CDR3: TGCGCCAGCAGCCAAGTAAACACAGAAGCTGGGGAGCTGTTTTTT.

This clonotype came up a few times. The CDR3 loop is CASSLNRGAKPLHF. In DNA, the CDR3 is TGTGCCAGCAGCTTGAACAGGGGCGCGAAACCCCTCCACTTT. The genes are TRBV5-4 and TRBJ1-6; 7 positions agree with TRBD1. Germline CDR1 and CDR2: SGHNT and YYREEE (reference sequence). The CDR3 is made up of 14 amino acids. V gave up 1 base and J gave up 12 bases; unmatched junction bases: 7.

The chain employs TRBV5-5 and TRBJ1-2; D call uncertain. Germline V CDR1 and CDR2: SGHKS, YYEKEE (reference sequence). The CDR3 sequence is 14 residues long. The germline V and J ends were trimmed by 2 bases and 1 base, with 9 bases remaining between them. CDR3 DNA: TGTGCCAGCAGCTTATCTGGGGTTAACTATGGCTACACCTTC. It specifies CASSLSGVNYGYTF.

The V gene is TRBV20-1, the J gene TRBJ2-5, with D perhaps being TRBD1 or TRBD2 (6 bases each). The germline V and J ends were trimmed by 2 bases and 3 bases, with 16 bases remaining between them. CDR3 length: 15 amino acids. Per germline, CDR1 DFQATT and CDR2 SNEGSKA (reference sequence). The CDR3 DNA reads as TGCAGTGCTAGACGAGGAGTGGAGGGGGAAGAGACCCAGTACTTC. It codes for CSARRGVEGEETQYF.